These 2 T cell receptor beta chains were all obtained from the same sample, sequenced in a study of post-analysis software for immune sequencing data. Study-level results: Patients showed TRBV5-6, TRBV5-1 and TRBV20-1 among roughly 5 TRBV segments more frequent than in controls.

No cognate antigen is known for these TCRs. Unique-molecular-identifier-tagged TCR beta cDNA libraries were used. TCRdb ran MiXCR on the PCR reads and lists one entry per CDR3 protein. The sample has roughly 870,000 distinct CDR3 sequences; under 70% are singletons. Sequenced input: blood. These receptors originate from a girl between 10 and 17 years old with multiple sclerosis.

The chain combines TRBV20-1 with TRBJ2-5, with TRBD2 matching over 8 bases. Trimming took 3 bases from V and 2 from J; bases not matched to a gene: 11. The length of the CDR3 is 16 residues. The germline V gene encodes CDR1 DFQATT and CDR2 SNEGSKA (reference sequence). The CDR3 protein is CSASWRGAILQETQYF. DNA of the CDR3: TGCAGTGCTAGCTGGCGGGGGGCCATCCTACAAGAGACCCAGTACTTC.

The chain uses TRBV11-2 and TRBJ2-4; 7 bases line up with TRBD1. TRBJ2-5 explains the end of the DNA better; the J call may be wrong. Germline assignment: CDR1 SGHAT and CDR2 FQNNGV. The CDR3 contains 18 residues. The CDR3 protein is CASSLEGSGQALQETQYF. As DNA, the CDR3 is TGTGCCAGCAGCTTAGAGGGCTCCGGACAGGCCCTCCAAGAGACCCAGTACTTC.